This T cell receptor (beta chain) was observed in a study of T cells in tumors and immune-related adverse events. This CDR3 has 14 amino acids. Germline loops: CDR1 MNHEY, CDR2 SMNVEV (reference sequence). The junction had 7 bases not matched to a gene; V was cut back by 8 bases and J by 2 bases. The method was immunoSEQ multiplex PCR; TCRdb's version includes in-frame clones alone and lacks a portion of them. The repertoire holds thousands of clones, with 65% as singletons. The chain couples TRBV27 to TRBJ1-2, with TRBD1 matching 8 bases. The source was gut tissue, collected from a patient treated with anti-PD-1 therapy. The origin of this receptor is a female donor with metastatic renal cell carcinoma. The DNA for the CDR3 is TGTGCCAGCGGACTAACAGGGGGAAACTATGGCTACACCTTC. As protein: CASGLTGGNYGYTF.